Here is one T cell receptor beta chain with its context. Antigen: not known. The data were obtained in a study of CD8+ T cells in alopecia areata. Turning to the study itself: Treated patients were dosed with oral tofacitinib, taking 5 to 10 mg twice daily. General study findings and limits: Tofacitinib did not eliminate many expanded lesional clones from scalp or blood. The study also sequences resident alphabeta T cells of normal skin in scalp samples. Tofacitinib significantly lowered scalp clonality and expanded CD8+ clones among the top 100.

In each case, RNA was isolated and then reverse transcribed into cDNA as the sequencing template. The method was immunoSEQ multiplex PCR; TCRdb's version includes in-frame clones alone and lacks a portion of them. The sample has around 100,000 clones, just over 70% seen once; the top ten hold roughly a sixth. This CDR3 region has 14 residues. V was pared by 4 bases and J by 7 bases, with 8 bases of the junction left unmatched. Looked up from germline, CDR1 is SGHRS and CDR2 is YFSETQ. Specified treatment: oral pan-JAK inhibitor, 5-10 mg twice daily. The chain has TRBV5-1 and TRBJ2-7, with 10 bases matching TRBD2. This specimen consisted of CD8+ T cells sorted from blood, obtained at approximately week 44, from a patient treated with tofacitinib. The sequence was collected from a human donor with alopecia areata. DNA of the CDR3: TGCGCCAGCAGCAGGACTAGCGGCTCTGGGGAGCAGTACTTC. Translating it yields CASSRTSGSGEQYF.